What follows are 15 T cell receptor beta chains derived from one specimen sequenced in a study of shared clonotypes between healthy human individuals. Sequenced by immunoSEQ multiplex PCR; TCRdb stores in-frame clones only, minus some. Of 780,000 or so clones in the sample, 72% are singletons; the top ten hold over 1.5%. Material for sequencing was memory CD4+ T cells sorted from blood. Subset here: CD45RA-negative fraction. All receptors come from a woman aged 25 to 39 in good health.

The chain recombines TRBV7-9 with TRBJ1-1, with a tentative D call TRBD1 (5 bases). Looked up from germline, CDR1 is SEHNR and CDR2 is FQNEAQ (reference sequence). The CDR3 is 16 residues long. V was pared by 5 bases and J by 2 bases, with 18 bases between. CDR3 coding DNA: TGTGCCAGCAGCCACGAGCCCGGGACTCTAAACACTGAAGCTTTCTTT. Translation gives CASSHEPGTLNTEAFF.

The chain recombines TRBV18 with TRBJ2-2; tentative D call: TRBD2 (6 bases). Germline V gene sequence: CDR1 KGHSH, CDR2 LQKENI. The CDR3 extends over 15 amino acids. V was cut by 1 base and J by 6 bases, with 12 bases left in between. The CDR3 loop reads CASSPLRESSGELFF. The CDR3 nucleotides read TGTGCCAGCTCACCACTCCGGGAGTCTTCCGGGGAGCTGTTTTTT.

This clone was seen a few times. J is TRBJ1-2 and V is TRBV20-1; possibly TRBD1 for D (5 bases). The CDR3 spans 11 residues. V was trimmed by 0 bases and J by 9 bases, leaving 8 bases between them. Per the germline V gene, CDR1 is DFQATT and CDR2 is SNEGSKA (reference sequence). CDR3 nucleotide sequence: TGCAGTGCTAGAGACAGGGAACGCTACACCTTC. Amino acid sequence: CSARDRERYTF.

This clone occurred a few times. The chain has TRBV29-1 and TRBJ2-5; D remains unclear. The CDR3 is made up of 11 amino acids. The V and J ends lost 4 bases and 1 base respectively, with 4 bases between them. Germline CDR1 SQVTM, CDR2 ANQGSEA. DNA of the CDR3: TGCAGCGTTGTCTTCCAAGAGACCCAGTACTTC. As protein: CSVVFQETQYF.

The chain joins TRBV2 to TRBJ2-3; the D is unclear. The length of the CDR3 is 12 residues. V lost 4 bases and J 2 bases, leaving 4 bases between the germline ends. Germline CDR1 and CDR2: SNHLY and FYNNEI. CDR3 bases: TGTGCCAGCAGTGGGGACACAGATACGCAGTATTTT. This translates into CASSGDTDTQYF.

This clone was seen a single time. The chain recombines TRBV6-5 with TRBJ2-2; maybe TRBD2 (6 bases). The CDR3 has 16 residues. V lost 2 bases and J lost 2, with 12 bases in between. Germline CDR1 reads MNHEY; CDR2 reads SVGAGI. The CDR3 spells CASSYRRAGNTGELFF. CDR3 nucleotide sequence: TGTGCCAGCAGTTACAGGCGAGCGGGTAACACCGGGGAGCTGTTTTTT.

The chain employs TRBV18 and TRBJ1-1, with 8 positions matching TRBD1. There are 16 residues in the CDR3. In germline, CDR1 is KGHSH, CDR2 LQKENI. Unmatched junction bases numbered 10, after V lost 4 bases and J lost 3 bases. The CDR3 region has the DNA TGTGCCAGCTCACTTGACAGGGGACTAAGGGACACTGAAGCTTTCTTT. Encoded protein: CASSLDRGLRDTEAFF.

Turning to this clone: This CDR3 is also generated by other DNA sequences in the sample. The rearrangement joins TRBV7-9 to TRBJ1-1, with a weak D call TRBD1 (5 bases). Deletions cut 6 bases from V and 4 bases from J, with 12 bases between. Germline assignment: CDR1 SEHNR and CDR2 FQNEAQ (reference sequence). The CDR3 has 13 amino acids. The CDR3 sequence is CASSLSGGTEAFF. The CDR3 DNA sequence: TGTGCCAGCAGTTTGTCTGGGGGCACTGAAGCTTTCTTT. Variable domain in full (rest from reference TRBV7-9 and TRBJ1-1): DTGVSQNPRHKITKRGQNVTFRCDPISEHNRLYWYRQTLGQGPEFLTYFQNEAQLEKSRLLSDRFSAERPKGSFSTLEIQRTEQGDSAMYLCASSLSGGTEAFFGQGTRLTVV.

In its sample, this clone was seen a few times. J is TRBJ1-1 and V is TRBV6-4; D ambiguous. V shed 3 bases and J shed 1 base, with 9 bases lying between them. The CDR3 sequence is 14 residues long. The germline V gene encodes CDR1 MRHNA and CDR2 SNTAGT. The chain's CDR3 is CASSDFWRNTEAFF. For the CDR3, the DNA is TGTGCCAGCAGTGATTTTTGGAGGAACACTGAAGCTTTCTTT.

The chain joins TRBV28 to TRBJ1-1, with D uncertain. CDR1 and CDR2 (germline): MDHEN, SYDVKM. V lost 2 bases and J lost 0, with 4 bases in between. CDR3 length: 13 amino acids. The CDR3 spells CASSLILNTEAFF. The CDR3 DNA reads as TGTGCCAGCAGTTTAATTCTGAACACTGAAGCTTTCTTT.

The sample holds one count of this clone. The V call is TRBV4-1, the J call TRBJ2-1; no firm D call. This CDR3 comprises 13 residues. The germline CDR1 and CDR2 sequences are MGHRA and YSYEKL. Trimming took 4 bases from V and 5 from J, leaving 9 bases between them. The DNA for the CDR3 is TGCGCCAGCAGCCGGGTATCCCACAATGAGCAGTTCTTC. Translating gives CASSRVSHNEQFF.

The chain has TRBV9 and TRBJ1-4, with D unresolved. The V gene lost 4 bases and the J gene lost 0 bases, with 7 bases spanning the gap. CDR3 length equals 14 residues. Looked up from germline, CDR1 is SGDLS and CDR2 is YYNGEE. For the CDR3, the DNA is TGTGCCAGCAGCTCCGATGCAACTAATGAAAAACTGTTTTTT. This codes for CASSSDATNEKLFF. The whole variable domain, filled in from reference TRBV9 and TRBJ1-4, reads DSGVTQTPKHLITATGQRVTLRCSPRSGDLSVYWYQQSLDQGLQFLIQYYNGEERAKGNILERFSAQQFPDLHSELNLSSLELGDSALYFCASSSDATNEKLFFGSGTQLSVL.

The J gene is TRBJ2-3, the V gene TRBV6-6; 7 bases are shared with TRBD2. CDR3 size: 13 residues. The V and J ends lost 6 bases and 2 bases, in that order; junction bases with no gene match: 2. CDR1 is MNHNY, CDR2 SVGAGI, per germline (reference sequence). CDR3 residues: CASRREPTDTQYF. As DNA, the CDR3 is TGTGCCAGCAGGCGGGAGCCCACAGATACGCAGTATTTT.

The chain is built from TRBV15 and TRBJ1-1; weak D call: TRBD1 (5 bases). CDR3 length: 15 residues. V shed 4 bases and J shed 1 base, with 13 bases lying between them. The germline V gene encodes CDR1 LNHNV and CDR2 YYDKDF (reference sequence). CDR3 amino acids: CATSTHVGTNTEAFF. The CDR3 DNA reads TGTGCCACCAGCACCCATGTAGGGACGAACACTGAAGCTTTCTTT.

The chain joins TRBV2 to TRBJ2-2; D is unresolved. This CDR3 contains 14 residues. The germline gives CDR1 SNHLY, CDR2 FYNNEI. The ends were cut back, 5 bases at V and 4 bases at J, with 11 bases in the middle. CDR3 sequence: CASSSRTGTGELFF. CDR3 nucleotides: TGTGCCAGCAGTTCCCGGACGGGCACCGGGGAGCTGTTTTTT.